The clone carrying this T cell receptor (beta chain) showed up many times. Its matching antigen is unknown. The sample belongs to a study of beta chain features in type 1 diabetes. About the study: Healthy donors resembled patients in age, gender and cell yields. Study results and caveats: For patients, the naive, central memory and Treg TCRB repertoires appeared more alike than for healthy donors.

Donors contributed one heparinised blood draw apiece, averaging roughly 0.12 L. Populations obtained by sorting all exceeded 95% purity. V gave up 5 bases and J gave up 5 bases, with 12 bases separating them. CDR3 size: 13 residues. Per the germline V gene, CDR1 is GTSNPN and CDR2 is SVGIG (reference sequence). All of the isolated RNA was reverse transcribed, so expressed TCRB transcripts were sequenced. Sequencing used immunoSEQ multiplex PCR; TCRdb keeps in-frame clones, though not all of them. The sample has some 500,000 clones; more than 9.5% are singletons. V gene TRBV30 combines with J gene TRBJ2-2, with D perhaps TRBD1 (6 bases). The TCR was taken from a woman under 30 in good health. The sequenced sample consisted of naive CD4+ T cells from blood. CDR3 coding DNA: TGTGCCTGGGGCAGGGGTATAACCGGGGAGCTGTTTTTT. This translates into CAWGRGITGELFF.